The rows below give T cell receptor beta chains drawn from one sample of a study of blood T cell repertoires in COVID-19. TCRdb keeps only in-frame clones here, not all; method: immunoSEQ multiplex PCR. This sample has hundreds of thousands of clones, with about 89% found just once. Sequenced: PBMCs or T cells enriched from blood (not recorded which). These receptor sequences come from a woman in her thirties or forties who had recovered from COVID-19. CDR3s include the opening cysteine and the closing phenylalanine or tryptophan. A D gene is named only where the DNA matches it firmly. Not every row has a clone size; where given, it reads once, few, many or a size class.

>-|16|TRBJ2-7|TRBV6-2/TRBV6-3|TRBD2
TGTGCCAGCAGTTACTCGGGACTAGCGGGGGCGTACGAGCAGTACTTC
CASSYSGLAGAYEQYF
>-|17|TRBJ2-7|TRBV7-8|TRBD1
TGTGCCAGCAGCTTAATAGGAGGGACAGGGGGCTCCTACGAGCAGTACTTC
CASSLIGGTGGSYEQYF
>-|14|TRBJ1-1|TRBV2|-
TGTGCCAGCAGTTTCCAGGGAGGGAACACTGAAGCTTTCTTT
CASSFQGGNTEAFF
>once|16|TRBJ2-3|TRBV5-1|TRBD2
TGCGCCAGCAGCCCCCCTTTAGCGGGGGGCACAGATACGCAGTATTTT
CASSPPLAGGTDTQYF
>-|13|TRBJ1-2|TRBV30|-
TGTGCCTGGACCACCAGTCGTTCCTATGGCTACACCTTC
CAWTTSRSYGYTF
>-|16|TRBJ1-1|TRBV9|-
TGTGCCAGCAGCCCTTGGAGGGGAGATATGAACACTGAAGCTTTCTTT
CASSPWRGDMNTEAFF
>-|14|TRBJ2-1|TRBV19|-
TGTGCCAGTAGTGCCCGGGAGTCACACAATGAGCAGTTCTTC
CASSARESHNEQFF
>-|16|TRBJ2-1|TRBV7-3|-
TGTGCCAGCAGCTATGCCGGGACTGTCCTAATCAATGAGCAGTTCTTC
CASSYAGTVLINEQFF
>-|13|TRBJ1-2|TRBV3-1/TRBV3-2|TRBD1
TGTGCCAGCAGCCAACGACAGGGGCAAGGCTACACCTTC
CASSQRQGQGYTF
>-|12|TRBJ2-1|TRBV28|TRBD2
TGTGCCAGCAGCCAAACTAGCGGAAGGTTGTTCTTC
CASSQTSGRLFF
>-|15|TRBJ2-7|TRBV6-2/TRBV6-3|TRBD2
TGTGCCAGCAGTTCCGGACTAGCGGGACCCTACGAGCAGTACTTC
CASSSGLAGPYEQYF
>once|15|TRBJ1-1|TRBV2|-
TGTGCCAGCAGTGAGACCTTTGCAGGAGGGGCTGAAGCTTTCTTT
CASSETFAGGAEAFF
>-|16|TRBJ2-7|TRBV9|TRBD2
TGTGCCAGCAGCGTCTCCCTACTAGCGGAGTCCTACGAGCAGTACTTC
CASSVSLLAESYEQYF
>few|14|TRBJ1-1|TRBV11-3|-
TGTGCCAGCAGCTTAGGGGGGCCGAACACTGAAGCTTTCTTT
CASSLGGPNTEAFF
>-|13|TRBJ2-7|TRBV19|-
TGTGCCACCAGCCTGAGAAGAGGCGACGAGCAGTACTTC
CATSLRRGDEQYF
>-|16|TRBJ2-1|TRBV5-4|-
TGTGCCAGCAGCTCGGAGCCGGTTAGCTCCTACAATGAGCAGTTCTTC
CASSSEPVSSYNEQFF
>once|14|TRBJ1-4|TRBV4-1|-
TGCGCCAGCAGCTCAGGACAGCTTGGCGAAAAACTGTTTTTT
CASSSGQLGEKLFF
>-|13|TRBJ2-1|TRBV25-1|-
TGTGCCAGCAGTCCCACTAGCTACAATGAGCAGTTCTTC
CASSPTSYNEQFF
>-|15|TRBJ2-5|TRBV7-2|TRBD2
TGTGCCAGCAGCACCCTTCGGGGGGTTCAAGAGACCCAGTACTTC
CASSTLRGVQETQYF
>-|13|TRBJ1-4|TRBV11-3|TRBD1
TGTGCCAGCAGACCGGGACAGGGTGAAAAACTGTTTTTT
CASRPGQGEKLFF
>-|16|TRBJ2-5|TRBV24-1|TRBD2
TGTGCCACCAGTGTTCCGACTAGCGGGAGTGGGGAGACCCAGTACTTC
CATSVPTSGSGETQYF
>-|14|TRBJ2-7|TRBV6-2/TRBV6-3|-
TGTGCCAGCAGTTACTCGGCCGTCACCTACGAGCAGTACTTC
CASSYSAVTYEQYF
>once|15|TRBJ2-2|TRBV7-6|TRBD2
TGTGCCAGCAGCCTCGGACTAGGAAACACCGGGGAGCTGTTTTTT
CASSLGLGNTGELFF
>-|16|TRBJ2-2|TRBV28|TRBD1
TGTGCCAGCAGAGCGGACAGGGGGCGAGGGACCGGGGAGCTGTTTTTT
CASRADRGRGTGELFF
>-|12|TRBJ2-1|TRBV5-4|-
TGTGCCAGCAGCTTGGGCGGTAATGAGCAGTTCTTC
CASSLGGNEQFF
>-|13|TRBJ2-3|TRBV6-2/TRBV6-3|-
TGTGCCAGCAGTCTCACCGGGGGTTATACGCAGTATTTT
CASSLTGGYTQYF
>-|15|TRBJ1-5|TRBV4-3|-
TGCGCCAGCAGCCAAGATAGGGGAAGCAATCAGCCCCAGCATTTT
CASSQDRGSNQPQHF
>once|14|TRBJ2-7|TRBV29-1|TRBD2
TGCAGCGTTTTGACTAGCGGGTTCTCCTACGAGCAGTACTTC
CSVLTSGFSYEQYF
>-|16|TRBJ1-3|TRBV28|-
TGTGCCAGCAGCCTGGGGGCTACAGGGTTTGGAAACACCATATATTTT
CASSLGATGFGNTIYF
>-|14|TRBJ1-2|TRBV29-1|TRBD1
TGCAGCGTTGAGGTTGGACAGGGGAGGGATGGCTACACCTTC
CSVEVGQGRDGYTF
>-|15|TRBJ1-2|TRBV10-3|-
TGTGCCATCAGTGACAGGGCTTTCGGGTTTTATGGCTACACCTTC
CAISDRAFGFYGYTF
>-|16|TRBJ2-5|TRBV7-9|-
TGTGCCAGCAGCCAATGGGGAGGGGGTAGATTCGGGACCCAGTACTTC
CASSQWGGGRFGTQYF